Listed here is a single TCR beta chain. The data stem from a study of blood T cell repertoires in COVID-19. Turning to the study itself: Recovered status applied to Cohort 3 donors who had two consecutive negative PCRs. It also applied to those with clearance or with symptom resolution. In each case, the material was cDNA or gDNA derived from T cells, B-cell-depleted T cells, or PBMCs.

Profiled with immunoSEQ multiplex PCR; TCRdb holds only in-frame clones, not every one. The sample consists of 150,000 to 200,000 clones, 70% to 90% of them appearing once. Germline CDR1 and CDR2: MDHEN and SYDVKM. V gave up 3 bases and J gave up 6 bases, with 8 bases separating them. This CDR3 spans 12 amino acids. The chain recombines TRBV28 with TRBJ1-2, with D perhaps matching TRBD1 (5 bases). The sequence came from a woman aged 40 to 49 in a cohort exposed to, infected with or recovered from COVID-19 (not recorded which). The sample comprised PBMCs or T cells enriched from blood (not recorded which). The CDR3 loop reads CASSFGGDGYTF. The CDR3 DNA follows: TGTGCCAGCAGTTTCGGGGGGGATGGCTACACCTTC.